These 13 T cell receptor beta chains came from one sample sequenced in a study of CD8 T cells in ankylosing spondylitis. TCRdb called the 5' RACE reads again in MiXCR, with one record for every CDR3 protein. The table lists approximately 180,000 distinct CDR3 sequences, roughly 18% of them singletons. Sequenced sample: blood, either unsorted or a sorted T cell fraction (not recorded which). These receptors came from a male donor between 5 and 29 years old with ankylosing spondylitis or in good health (not recorded which).

This clonotype was seen many times. V and J are TRBV4-2 and TRBJ2-2; tentative D call: TRBD2 (7 bases). Germline V CDR1 and CDR2: LGHNA, YNFKEQ. The CDR3 totals 19 residues. With 10 bases removed from V and 3 bases from J, the gap between germline ends came to 30 bases. The CDR3 nucleotides are TGTGCCACCCCCGGAGGGGGAGGGCCCCTCGGGGCGCACACCGGGGAGCTGTTTTTT. This codes for CATPGGGGPLGAHTGELFF.

At least ten counts were recorded for this clonotype. The J gene is TRBJ2-7, the V gene TRBV6-5; 12 bases fit TRBD2. The CDR3 has 16 amino acids. Germline CDR1 and CDR2: MNHEY and SVGAGI. V trimming: 2 bases; J trimming: 5 bases; junction bases outside the gene matches: 7. This chain's CDR3 is CASSYASGRALDEQYF. Here the CDR3 DNA reads TGTGCCAGCAGTTACGCTAGCGGGAGGGCCTTGGACGAGCAGTACTTC.

The chain joins TRBV10-1 to TRBJ2-5; TRBD1 matches at 7 bases. With 2 bases clipped from V and 4 bases from J, the junction kept 10 bases outside the gene matches. CDR1 and CDR2 (germline): WNHNN, SYGVQD (reference sequence). There are 16 residues in the CDR3. The CDR3 loop is CASSEGSGTAAETQYF. The CDR3 DNA is TGCGCCAGCAGTGAGGGTTCCGGGACAGCCGCAGAGACCCAGTACTTC.

This clonotype was counted ten times or more. The CDR3 loop reads CASSLTSGQGFPYEQYF. The CDR3 DNA sequence: TGTGCCAGCAGCTTAACCTCCGGACAGGGGTTTCCCTACGAGCAGTACTTC. This rearrangement joins TRBV7-8 to TRBJ2-7; 9 bases align to TRBD1. V gave up 2 bases and J gave up 2 bases; unmatched junction bases: 10. The germline V gene encodes CDR1 SGHVS and CDR2 FQNEAQ. The CDR3 is 17 residues long. Using reference TRBV7-8 and TRBJ2-7 for the parts outside the CDR3, the full variable domain is GAGVSQSPRYKVAKRGQDVALRCDPISGHVSLFWYQQALGQGPEFLTYFQNEAQLDKSGLPSDRFFAERPEGSVSTLKIQRTQQEDSAVYLCASSLTSGQGFPYEQYFGPGTRLTVT.

This clonotype showed up many times. The rearrangement uses TRBV7-2 and TRBJ1-1; a weak D match, TRBD1 (5 bases). From germline, CDR1 is SGHTA and CDR2 FQGNSA. The CDR3 runs to 11 residues. Between the trimmed V and J ends, which lost 8 bases and 4 bases, there was a span of 8 bases. The CDR3 protein is CASGGATEAFF. The CDR3, as DNA: TGTGCCAGCGGTGGGGCCACTGAAGCTTTCTTT.

The rearrangement joins TRBV29-1 to TRBJ2-7; 12 nucleotides align to TRBD1. The junction had 7 bases not matched to a gene; V was cut back by 6 bases and J by 4 bases. The CDR3 totals 14 residues. The germline gives CDR1 SQVTM, CDR2 ANQGSEA. The CDR3 DNA reads as TGCAGCGTGTTCCAGGGACAGGGGGCGTACGAGCAGTACTTC. Translated, it gives CSVFQGQGAYEQYF.

This chain connects TRBV30 to TRBJ2-3, with a weak D call TRBD2 (5 bases). The CDR3 covers 14 residues. Trimming shortened V by 3 bases and J by 4 bases, and 14 bases separated the two germline ends. Per germline, CDR1 GTSNPN and CDR2 SVGIG (reference sequence). In nucleotides, the CDR3 is TGTGCCTGGAGGCCTGGTCTGGGAGCAGATACGCAGTATTTT. Its protein is CAWRPGLGADTQYF.

This clonotype was recorded at least ten times. This chain joins TRBV24-1 and TRBJ2-1; no clear D. This CDR3 region has 14 residues. The V gene lost 9 bases and the J gene lost 2 bases, with 13 bases spanning the gap. Germline V gene data show CDR1 as KGHDR and CDR2 as SFDVKD. Here the CDR3 reads CATGKSWPYNEQFF. Here the CDR3 DNA reads TGTGCCACCGGAAAGAGTTGGCCCTACAATGAGCAGTTCTTC.

J is TRBJ2-3 and V is TRBV20-1; D is uncertain. The V end was cut by 6 bases, the J end by 6 bases, with 10 bases between. The CDR3 has 11 residues. Germline V gene sequence: CDR1 DFQATT, CDR2 SNEGSKA (reference sequence). DNA of the CDR3: TGCAGTGCCATCGAGGAGGATACGCAGTATTTT. Residues: CSAIEEDTQYF.

This clonotype was seen ten or more times. The J gene is TRBJ1-1, the V gene TRBV12-3 or TRBV12-4; 8 bases match TRBD1. Trimming cost V 6 bases and J 5 bases; bases outside gene matches: 5. The CDR3 has 13 amino acids. CDR3 nucleotide sequence: TGTGCCAGCAGCAGGGGGCGGGTAACTGAAGCTTTCTTT. This sequence encodes CASSRGRVTEAFF.

Ten or more counts support this clonotype. The chain links TRBV11-2 to TRBJ2-5; a weak D match, TRBD2 (6 bases). The ends were cut back, 2 bases at V and 6 bases at J, with 10 bases in the middle. The CDR3 is 13 amino acids. Germline V CDR1 and CDR2: SGHAT, FQNNGV. The CDR3 DNA is TGTGCCAGCAGCTTAAGGCGGGATAAGACCCAGTACTTC. Its translation: CASSLRRDKTQYF. Supplemented by reference TRBV11-2 and TRBJ2-5, the full variable domain reads EAGVAQSPRYKIIEKRQSVAFWCNPISGHATLYWYQQILGQGPKLLIQFQNNGVVDDSQLPKDRFSAERLKGVDSTLKIQPAKLEDSAVYLCASSLRRDKTQYFGPGTRLLVL.

This clonotype was recorded at least ten times. The rearrangement uses TRBV6-2 or TRBV6-3 and TRBJ2-7, with D perhaps matching TRBD2 (6 bases). Germline V CDR1 and CDR2: MNHEY, SVGEGT. The CDR3 length is 14 residues. Trimming cost V 6 bases and J 5 bases, with 17 bases left between them. The DNA for the CDR3 is TGTGCCAGCAGCCTGACTAGTCTTCTCCACGAGCAGTACTTC. Translated: CASSLTSLLHEQYF.

This clonotype was counted between two and nine times. The chain combines TRBV11-2 with TRBJ1-4; no reliable D call. Trimming shortened V by 1 base and J by 8 bases, and 11 bases separated the two germline ends. In germline, CDR1 is SGHAT, CDR2 FQNNGV. The CDR3 is 14 residues long. This CDR3 is CASSLVGGVEKLFF. In DNA form, the CDR3 reads TGTGCCAGCAGCTTAGTGGGAGGAGTCGAAAAACTGTTTTTT.